Listed below are T cell receptor beta chains from one sample, sequenced in a study of T cells after yellow fever vaccination. MiXCR, run by TCRdb on the 5' RACE reads, gives a single entry per CDR3 protein. The repertoire holds hundreds of thousands of distinct CDR3 sequences, with under 15% as singletons. Sample: CD4+ T cells sorted from PBMCs, taken 15 days after the yellow fever booster vaccination. Receptors originate from a young man who received the YFV17D yellow fever vaccine. The CDR3 runs from the conserved cysteine through the conserved F or W. Each record gives: CDR3 protein, CDR3 DNA, J gene, D gene, V gene, clone size. A D gene is named only where the DNA matches it firmly. For some rows the clone size is stated as once, few or many, or as a class when expanded; others skip it.

cdr3_aa: CAIRQAAGVGQYF
cdr3_nt: TGTGCCATCAGACAGGCGGCGGGTGTCGGGCAGTACTTC
j_call: TRBJ2-7
d_call: NA
v_call: TRBV10-3
clone_size: NA

cdr3_aa: CASSFGLNSGNTIYF
cdr3_nt: TGTGCCAGCAGCTTTGGGCTGAACTCTGGAAACACCATATATTTT
j_call: TRBJ1-3
d_call: NA
v_call: TRBV7-2
clone_size: many

cdr3_aa: CASRPKDRGQYEQYF
cdr3_nt: TGTGCCAGCAGACCAAAGGACAGGGGGCAATACGAGCAGTACTTC
j_call: TRBJ2-7
d_call: TRBD1
v_call: TRBV12-3/TRBV12-4
clone_size: NA

cdr3_aa: CASSPPRRGDFYGYTF
cdr3_nt: TGTGCCAGCAGCCCGCCCCGACGGGGGGACTTCTATGGCTACACCTTC
j_call: TRBJ1-2
d_call: NA
v_call: TRBV5-4
clone_size: NA

cdr3_aa: CASSPGSGGEQFF
cdr3_nt: TGCGCCAGCAGCCCGGGGTCGGGTGGTGAGCAGTTCTTC
j_call: TRBJ2-1
d_call: NA
v_call: TRBV5-1
clone_size: few

cdr3_aa: CASRPLWAARLEGTDTQYF
cdr3_nt: TGTGCCAGCAGGCCGTTATGGGCAGCGAGACTAGAGGGCACAGATACGCAGTATTTT
j_call: TRBJ2-3
d_call: NA
v_call: TRBV6-1
clone_size: NA

cdr3_aa: CASSQARSRVEQFF
cdr3_nt: TGCGCCAGCAGCCAAGCGAGGTCGAGGGTGGAGCAGTTCTTC
j_call: TRBJ2-1
d_call: NA
v_call: TRBV4-3
clone_size: few

cdr3_aa: CASSPVPGAGLETQYF
cdr3_nt: TGCGCCAGCAGCCCGGTCCCTGGGGCAGGGCTTGAGACCCAGTACTTC
j_call: TRBJ2-5
d_call: NA
v_call: TRBV5-1
clone_size: NA

cdr3_aa: CASSPGTRHYGYTF
cdr3_nt: TGTGCCAGCAGTCCCGGGACGAGGCACTATGGCTACACCTTC
j_call: TRBJ1-2
d_call: NA
v_call: TRBV27
clone_size: NA

cdr3_aa: CASSPSGDTQYF
cdr3_nt: TGCGCCAGCAGCCCTTCGGGGGATACGCAGTATTTT
j_call: TRBJ2-3
d_call: NA
v_call: TRBV7-2
clone_size: many

cdr3_aa: CASRPAGVSSYEQYF
cdr3_nt: TGTGCCAGCAGGCCGGCCGGGGTATCCTCCTACGAGCAGTACTTC
j_call: TRBJ2-7
d_call: NA
v_call: TRBV25-1
clone_size: few

cdr3_aa: CASSYVRGEQFF
cdr3_nt: TGTGCCAGCAGTTACGTTCGGGGTGAGCAGTTCTTC
j_call: TRBJ2-1
d_call: NA
v_call: TRBV6-2/TRBV6-3
clone_size: few

cdr3_aa: CASSLAWGGAYEQYF
cdr3_nt: TGTGCCAGCAGCTTAGCCTGGGGTGGAGCTTACGAGCAGTACTTC
j_call: TRBJ2-7
d_call: NA
v_call: TRBV7-2
clone_size: many

cdr3_aa: CASSARGPYNSPLHF
cdr3_nt: TGTGCCAGCAGTGCCAGGGGGCCGTATAATTCACCCCTCCACTTT
j_call: TRBJ1-6
d_call: TRBD1
v_call: TRBV2
clone_size: few

cdr3_aa: CASSPSGDYNEHFF
cdr3_nt: TGCGCCAGCAGCCCCAGCGGAGACTACAATGAGCATTTCTTC
j_call: TRBJ2-1
d_call: NA
v_call: TRBV5-1
clone_size: few

cdr3_aa: CASRDRGPYEQYF
cdr3_nt: TGTGCCAGCCGGGACAGGGGACCCTACGAGCAGTACTTC
j_call: TRBJ2-7
d_call: TRBD1
v_call: TRBV6-5
clone_size: NA

cdr3_aa: CASSSISAVGRGYTF
cdr3_nt: TGTGCCAGCAGTTCGATAAGCGCGGTTGGGCGCGGCTACACCTTC
j_call: TRBJ1-2
d_call: NA
v_call: TRBV28
clone_size: few

cdr3_aa: CASSQRQGAGANTEAFF
cdr3_nt: TGTGCCAGCAGCCAAAGACAGGGGGCTGGAGCGAACACTGAAGCTTTCTTT
j_call: TRBJ1-1
d_call: TRBD1
v_call: TRBV7-9
clone_size: few

cdr3_aa: CASSPGTGGASDTGELFF
cdr3_nt: TGTGCCAGCAGCCCTGGGACAGGGGGCGCATCCGACACCGGGGAGCTGTTTTTT
j_call: TRBJ2-2
d_call: TRBD1
v_call: TRBV7-9
clone_size: few

cdr3_aa: CAISGADRGQETQYF
cdr3_nt: TGTGCCATCAGTGGGGCGGACAGGGGGCAAGAGACCCAGTACTTC
j_call: TRBJ2-5
d_call: TRBD1
v_call: TRBV10-3
clone_size: many

cdr3_aa: CSVTWDRGHLSSGNTIYF
cdr3_nt: TGCAGCGTTACCTGGGACAGGGGGCACTTATCCTCTGGAAACACCATATATTTT
j_call: TRBJ1-3
d_call: TRBD1
v_call: TRBV29-1
clone_size: few